The source of this T cell receptor beta chain is a study of blood T cells in healthy people across ages. Study at large: The template switching approach captured approximately one barcoded beta molecule for every two T cells.

It was with a sample-barcoded 5' primer and a J-beta primer mix that a second PCR of roughly 7 to 12 cycles was run. From the 5' RACE reads, TCRdb called clonotypes with MiXCR, one entry per CDR3 protein. The sample lists 1.8 million or so distinct CDR3 sequences; approximately 40% were seen once. There were healthy Caucasian individuals from Russia, aged roughly 6 to 90, serving as donors. The TCR sequence derives from a human donor in good health. The sample consisted of blood.

The CDR3 bases are TGCAGTGCTAGAGGCCTCACAGGATACAATCAGCCCCAGCATTTT. Residues: CSARGLTGYNQPQHF. The rearrangement links TRBV20-1 to TRBJ1-5, with D maybe TRBD1 (5 bases). This CDR3 region has 15 residues. The V gene lost 1 base and the J gene lost 3 bases, with 13 bases spanning the gap. Germline-derived CDR1 and CDR2 are DFQATT and SNEGSKA (reference sequence).